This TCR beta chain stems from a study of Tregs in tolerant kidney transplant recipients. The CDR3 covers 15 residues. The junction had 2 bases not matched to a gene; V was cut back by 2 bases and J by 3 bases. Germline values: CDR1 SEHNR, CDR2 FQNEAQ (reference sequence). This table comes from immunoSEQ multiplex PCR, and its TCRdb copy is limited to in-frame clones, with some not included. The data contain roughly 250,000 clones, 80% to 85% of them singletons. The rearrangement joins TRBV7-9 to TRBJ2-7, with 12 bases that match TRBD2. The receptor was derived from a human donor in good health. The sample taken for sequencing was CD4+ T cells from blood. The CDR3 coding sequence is TGTGCCAGCAGCTTAAGACTAGCGGGGGTCTACGAGCAGTACTTC. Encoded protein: CASSLRLAGVYEQYF.